These 29 T cell receptor beta chains share one sample of origin, sequenced in a study of blood T cell repertoires in COVID-19. Only in-frame clones appear in the TCRdb table, and some are missing; sequencing was by immunoSEQ multiplex PCR. This sample carries about 130,000 clones, roughly 87% of them seen once, and the ten largest clones take 15% to 20%. Material: PBMCs or T cells enriched from blood (not recorded which). The receptors were sampled from a man in his thirties or forties who had recovered from COVID-19.

This sequence joins TRBV5-1 and TRBJ1-1; unclear D gene. Trimming left V 1 base short and J 7 bases short, with 5 bases between. This CDR3 spans 11 amino acids. The V gene's germline CDR1 is SGHRS and CDR2 YFSETQ. The CDR3 sequence is CASSLHHEAFF. The CDR3 DNA reads as TGCGCCAGCAGCTTGCATCATGAAGCTTTCTTT. The full variable domain, with the rest looked up from reference TRBV5-1 and TRBJ1-1, is KAGVTQTPRYLIKTRGQQVTLSCSPISGHRSVSWYQQTPGQGLQFLFEYFSETQRNKGNFPGRFSGRQFSNSRSEMNVSTLELGDSALYLCASSLHHEAFFGQGTRLTVV.

V and J are TRBV27 and TRBJ1-6, with D perhaps TRBD1 (5 bases). This CDR3 is built from 16 residues. Germline CDR1 and CDR2: MNHEY and SMNVEV (reference sequence). V dropped 3 bases and J dropped 10 bases, with 19 bases sitting between them. The DNA of the CDR3 is TGTGCCAGCAGTTTCTTATCAGGCGGACACATATCACCCCTCCACTTT. Translated, it gives CASSFLSGGHISPLHF.

J is TRBJ2-7 and V is TRBV7-2; 9 positions match TRBD2. The CDR3 is made up of 15 amino acids. J was trimmed by 6 bases and V by 1 base; bases with no gene match: 7. The germline V gene encodes CDR1 SGHTA and CDR2 FQGNSA. CDR3 sequence (DNA): TGTGCCAGCAGCTTAGGAGGGCGGACTAGCGCCGAGCAGTACTTC. As protein: CASSLGGRTSAEQYF.

This clone came up once. This chain joins TRBV27 and TRBJ1-1, with D maybe TRBD1 (6 bases). Trimming took off 2 bases at V and 8 bases at J, with 12 bases between the two ends. The CDR3 sequence is 13 residues long. Germline loops: CDR1 MNHEY, CDR2 SMNVEV (reference sequence). The chain's CDR3 is CASSLGGAQEAFF. The CDR3 DNA reads TGTGCCAGCAGTTTAGGGGGGGCCCAGGAAGCTTTCTTT.

V usage is TRBV2 and J usage is TRBJ2-2; 14 positions match TRBD2. Germline trimming cut 2 bases from V and 9 bases from J; bases unmatched to any gene: 8. The length of the CDR3 is 17 residues. CDR1 SNHLY and CDR2 FYNNEI come from the germline V gene. The CDR3 DNA sequence: TGTGCCAGCAGTGAACAGACTAGCGGGAGGGGGGCCCGGGAGCTGTTTTTT. Translated, it gives CASSEQTSGRGARELFF.

The chain is built from TRBV10-2 and TRBJ2-1, with 14 bases aligning to TRBD2. V dropped 6 bases and J dropped 10; count of bases not matched to a gene: 11. This CDR3 has 16 amino acids. Germline CDR1 reads WSHSY; CDR2 reads SAAADI. The CDR3 nucleotides read TGCGCCAGCAGAGCCGGACTAGCGGGAGGTATGATAGAGCAGTTCTTC. Amino acids: CASRAGLAGGMIEQFF.

This rearrangement joins TRBV5-4 to TRBJ1-5; 7 bases line up with TRBD1. The germline CDR1 and CDR2 sequences are SGHNT and YYREEE (reference sequence). Trimming removed 4 bases from V and 2 bases from J; junction bases left unmatched: 9. The CDR3 length is 16 residues. DNA for the CDR3: TGTGCCAGCAGCGCGGGCGGCGGACAGGGCAATCAGCCCCAGCATTTT. Translation: CASSAGGGQGNQPQHF.

The chain has TRBV19 and TRBJ2-3, with a weak D call TRBD2 (5 bases). This CDR3 spans 14 amino acids. The germline gives CDR1 LNHDA, CDR2 SQIVND (reference sequence). Trimming left V 1 base short and J 3 bases short, with 8 bases between. CDR3 sequence reads: CASSIGGGTDTQYF. Written as DNA, the CDR3 is TGTGCCAGTAGTATAGGAGGCGGGACAGATACGCAGTATTTT.

This clone was detected only once. This chain links TRBV12-3 or TRBV12-4 with TRBJ1-2; D gene uncertain. This CDR3 spans 12 amino acids. Deletions cut 5 bases from V and 8 bases from J, with 12 bases between. CDR3 nucleotides: TGTGCCAGCAGTGAACACACCGCCGGCTACACCTTC. Amino acid sequence: CASSEHTAGYTF.

The rearrangement uses TRBV19 and TRBJ1-4, with 7 bases fitting TRBD1. V was pared by 5 bases and J by 4 bases, with 4 bases of the junction left unmatched. CDR1 LNHDA and CDR2 SQIVND come from the germline V gene (reference sequence). The CDR3 runs 14 residues. The CDR3 loop is CASSQGQSNEKLFF. In DNA form, the CDR3 reads TGTGCCAGTAGTCAGGGACAGAGTAATGAAAAACTGTTTTTT.

J is TRBJ1-2 and V is TRBV3-1 (or the pseudogene TRBV3-2); weak D call: TRBD1 (6 bases). The CDR3 sequence is 12 residues long. Germline V lookup: CDR1 LGHDT, CDR2 YNNKEL (reference sequence). V was clipped by 3 bases and J by 10 bases, with 12 bases between them. CDR3 amino acids: CASSHRGGNYTF. For the CDR3, the DNA is TGTGCCAGCAGCCATAGGGGGGGCAACTACACCTTC.

This chain uses TRBV5-6 with TRBJ1-2, with no clear D. Germline CDR1 is SGHDT and CDR2 is YYEEEE. The V end lost 1 base, the J end lost 4 bases, and 11 bases lay between the germline ends. This CDR3 comprises 14 residues. CDR3 nucleotide sequence: TGTGCCAGCAGCTTGATCCGGGATCCCTATGGCTACACCTTC. Residues: CASSLIRDPYGYTF.

The V call is TRBV5-4, the J call TRBJ1-3; no definite D call. Between the trimmed V and J ends, which lost 4 bases and 4 bases, there was a span of 12 bases. The CDR3 extends over 14 amino acids. Germline V CDR1 and CDR2: SGHNT, YYREEE (reference sequence). CDR3 sequence (DNA): TGTGCCAGCAGCCGCGAGGGATCAGGAAACACCATATATTTT. Protein product: CASSREGSGNTIYF.

This clone occurred a few times. The genes are TRBV28 and TRBJ1-1; 10 bases agree with TRBD1. Germline-derived CDR1 and CDR2 are MDHEN and SYDVKM. This CDR3 is 13 amino acids long. J lost 11 bases, V lost 5 bases, and 8 bases had no gene match. CDR3 in amino acids: CASSAPGQGWAFF. The CDR3 DNA reads TGTGCCAGCAGTGCACCGGGACAGGGGTGGGCTTTCTTT.

The chain joins TRBV5-4 to TRBJ2-7; D is possibly TRBD1 (6 bases). Germline-derived CDR1 and CDR2 are SGHNT and YYREEE (reference sequence). The CDR3 extends over 15 amino acids. The V gene lost 4 bases and the J gene lost 2 bases, with 16 bases spanning the gap. CDR3 region: CASSKTGQKTYEQYF. The CDR3 DNA reads as TGTGCCAGCAGCAAAACAGGGCAAAAGACCTACGAGCAGTACTTC. The whole variable domain, filled in from reference TRBV5-4 and TRBJ2-7, reads ETGVTQSPTHLIKTRGQQVTLRCSSQSGHNTVSWYQQALGQGPQFIFQYYREEENGRGNFPPRFSGLQFPNYSSELNVNALELDDSALYLCASSKTGQKTYEQYFGPGTRLTVT.

This chain joins TRBV5-1 and TRBJ2-5; D not certain. Deletions cut 4 bases from V and 5 bases from J, with 12 bases between. From germline, CDR1 is SGHRS and CDR2 YFSETQ. This CDR3 is built from 13 residues. The CDR3 DNA reads TGCGCCAGCAGCCGTGCTAGGCAGGAGACCCAGTACTTC. Its translation: CASSRARQETQYF.

This chain links TRBV19 with TRBJ2-1; D might be TRBD2 (6 bases). The CDR3 is made up of 16 amino acids. V was shortened by 3 bases and J by 7 bases, with 19 bases between the two germline ends. Per the germline V gene, CDR1 is LNHDA and CDR2 is SQIVND (reference sequence). The CDR3: CASSIPGQGGGNEQFF. CDR3 coding DNA: TGTGCCAGTAGTATTCCGGGTCAGGGAGGTGGTAATGAGCAGTTCTTC. The complete variable domain, with remaining parts taken from reference TRBV19 and TRBJ2-1, reads DGGITQSPKYLFRKEGQNVTLSCEQNLNHDAMYWYRQDPGQGLRLIYYSQIVNDFQKGDIAEGYSVSREKKESFPLTVTSAQKNPTAFYLCASSIPGQGGGNEQFFGPGTRLTVL.

This chain connects TRBV4-2 to TRBJ1-3; 11 bases are a match to TRBD1. V was clipped by 3 bases and J by 2 bases; unmatched bases: 3. Germline CDR1 and CDR2: LGHNA and YNFKEQ. The CDR3 extends over 16 amino acids. CDR3 DNA sequence: TGTGCCAGCAGCCAGGACAGGGGGCCTCCTGGAAACACCATATATTTT. Translation: CASSQDRGPPGNTIYF.

The chain uses TRBV11-3 and TRBJ2-7; D not certain. Trimming took 1 base from V and 3 from J, leaving 7 bases between them. Germline V gene sequence: CDR1 SGHNT, CDR2 YENEEA. The CDR3 totals 13 residues. CDR3 DNA sequence: TGTGCCAGCAGCTTAGGAAGGAGCTACGAGCAGTACTTC. Amino acid sequence: CASSLGRSYEQYF.

The chain uses TRBV7-6 and TRBJ2-5; 9 bases are a match to TRBD2. Unmatched junction bases numbered 18, after V lost 3 bases and J lost 7 bases. Germline loops: CDR1 SGHVS, CDR2 FNYEAQ. The CDR3 spans 18 residues. DNA for the CDR3: TGTGCCAGCAGCTTTCTTACCGGATGGCGGGAGGGCCAGGGGACCCAGTACTTC. Residues: CASSFLTGWREGQGTQYF.

V is TRBV18 and J is TRBJ1-3, with 10 bases fitting TRBD1. V dropped 4 bases and J dropped 2; count of bases not matched to a gene: 11. From germline, CDR1 is KGHSH and CDR2 LQKENI. The CDR3 covers 18 residues. In DNA, the CDR3 is TGTGCCAGCTCACGAAGTCGACAGGGGGCCTCAACTGGAAACACCATATATTTT. This translates into CASSRSRQGASTGNTIYF.

This chain connects TRBV7-2 to TRBJ1-2; 8 positions agree with TRBD1. The CDR3 loop spans 15 amino acids. The V segment lost 5 bases and the J segment 2 bases; nucleotides outside the gene matches: 7. Germline V gives CDR1 SGHTA, CDR2 FQGNSA. CDR3 bases: TGTGCCAGCAGCGAAGGACAGGGCAGGAACTATGGCTACACCTTC. Translating gives CASSEGQGRNYGYTF.

The genes are TRBV9 and TRBJ1-2; 8 bases match TRBD1. The CDR3 length is 13 residues. Germline trimming cut 3 bases from V and 3 bases from J; bases unmatched to any gene: 1. Germline V gives CDR1 SGDLS, CDR2 YYNGEE. The CDR3 loop reads CASSAGQDYGYTF. The CDR3 DNA reads as TGTGCCAGCAGCGCGGGACAGGACTATGGCTACACCTTC.

The rearrangement joins TRBV12-5 to TRBJ2-7, with 7 bases lining up with TRBD2. CDR1 is LGHNT, CDR2 FRNRAP, per germline. This CDR3 comprises 14 residues. Trimming removed 2 bases from V and 6 bases from J; junction bases left unmatched: 7. The CDR3 here is CASGLLEGLREQYF. In nucleotides, the CDR3 is TGTGCTAGTGGTTTGTTGGAGGGACTACGCGAGCAGTACTTC.

J is TRBJ2-1 and V is TRBV19; a possible D gene is TRBD1 (5 bases). CDR1 and CDR2 (germline): LNHDA, SQIVND (reference sequence). CDR3 length equals 13 residues. The V gene lost 7 bases and the J gene lost 3 bases, with 10 bases spanning the gap. CDR3 nucleotides: TGTGCCAGTAATCAGGGTGTCTACAATGAGCAGTTCTTC. It translates to CASNQGVYNEQFF.

V is TRBV2 and J is TRBJ2-2; D possibly corresponds to TRBD1 (6 bases). Trimming removed 2 bases at V and 4 bases at J, with 11 bases between. Germline assignment: CDR1 SNHLY and CDR2 FYNNEI. The CDR3 runs 15 residues. CDR3: CASSENRASTGELFF. The CDR3 DNA sequence: TGTGCCAGCAGTGAAAACAGGGCTAGCACCGGGGAGCTGTTTTTT.

This chain links TRBV28 with TRBJ1-5; TRBD1 matches at 9 bases. Germline-derived CDR1 and CDR2 are MDHEN and SYDVKM. Trimming cost V 5 bases and J 6 bases; bases outside gene matches: 11. This CDR3 has 16 residues. As DNA, the CDR3 is TGTGCCAGCAGTCCCCCACAGGGGGCTCAGGGTCAGCCCCAGCATTTT. It specifies CASSPPQGAQGQPQHF.

This rearrangement joins TRBV19 to TRBJ2-1, with a tentative D call TRBD1 (6 bases). CDR1 is LNHDA, CDR2 SQIVND, per germline (reference sequence). This CDR3 has 15 residues. V was clipped by 5 bases and J by 4 bases, with 15 bases between them. In nucleotides, the CDR3 is TGTGCCAGTAGTCTTAAAACAGGGCCTTACAATGAGCAGTTCTTC. Its translation is CASSLKTGPYNEQFF. The variable domain in full, with the rest retrieved from reference TRBV19 and TRBJ2-1, is DGGITQSPKYLFRKEGQNVTLSCEQNLNHDAMYWYRQDPGQGLRLIYYSQIVNDFQKGDIAEGYSVSREKKESFPLTVTSAQKNPTAFYLCASSLKTGPYNEQFFGPGTRLTVL.

The gene calls are TRBV2 and TRBJ1-2; maybe TRBD1 (5 bases). The germline V and J ends were trimmed by 4 bases and 9 bases, with 12 bases remaining between them. CDR3 length: 12 residues. Germline V gives CDR1 SNHLY, CDR2 FYNNEI. CDR3 sequence (DNA): TGTGCCAGCAGTGCAGGGAAGGGAAGCTACACCTTC. This codes for CASSAGKGSYTF.